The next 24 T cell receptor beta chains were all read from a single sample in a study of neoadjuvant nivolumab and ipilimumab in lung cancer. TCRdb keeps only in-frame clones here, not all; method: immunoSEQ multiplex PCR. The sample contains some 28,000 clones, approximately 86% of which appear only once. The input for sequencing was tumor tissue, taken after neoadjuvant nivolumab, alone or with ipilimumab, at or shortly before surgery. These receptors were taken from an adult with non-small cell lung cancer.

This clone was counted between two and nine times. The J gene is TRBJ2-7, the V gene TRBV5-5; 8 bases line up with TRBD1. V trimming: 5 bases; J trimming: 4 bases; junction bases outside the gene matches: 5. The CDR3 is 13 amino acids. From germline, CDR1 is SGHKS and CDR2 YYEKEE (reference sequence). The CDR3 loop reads CASRGTGSYEQYF. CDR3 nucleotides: TGTGCCAGCAGAGGGACAGGATCTTACGAGCAGTACTTC.

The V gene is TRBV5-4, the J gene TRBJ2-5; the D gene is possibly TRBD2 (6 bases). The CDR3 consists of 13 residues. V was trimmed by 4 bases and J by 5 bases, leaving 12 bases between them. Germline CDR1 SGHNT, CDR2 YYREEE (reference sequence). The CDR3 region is CASSRDSGETQYF. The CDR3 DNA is TGTGCCAGCAGCCGGGACTCGGGGGAGACCCAGTACTTC.

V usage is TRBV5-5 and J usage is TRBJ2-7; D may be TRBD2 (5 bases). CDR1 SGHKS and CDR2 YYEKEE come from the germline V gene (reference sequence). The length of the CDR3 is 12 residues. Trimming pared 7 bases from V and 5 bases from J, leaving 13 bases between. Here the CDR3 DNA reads TGTGCCAGCTCCGGAGGTTCCAACGAGCAGTACTTC. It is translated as CASSGGSNEQYF.

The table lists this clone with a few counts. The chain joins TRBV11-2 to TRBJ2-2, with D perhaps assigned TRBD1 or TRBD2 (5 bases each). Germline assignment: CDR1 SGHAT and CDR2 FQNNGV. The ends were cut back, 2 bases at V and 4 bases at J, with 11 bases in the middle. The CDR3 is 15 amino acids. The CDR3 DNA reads TGTGCCAGCAGCTTAATGGGGGAGAGCACCGGGGAGCTGTTTTTT. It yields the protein CASSLMGESTGELFF.

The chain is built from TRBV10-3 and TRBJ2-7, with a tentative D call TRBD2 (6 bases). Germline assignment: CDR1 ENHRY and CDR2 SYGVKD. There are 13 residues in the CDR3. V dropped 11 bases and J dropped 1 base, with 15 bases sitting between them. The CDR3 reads CASRDGGSYEQYF. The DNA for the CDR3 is TGTGCCTCCCGGGACGGGGGATCCTACGAGCAGTACTTC.

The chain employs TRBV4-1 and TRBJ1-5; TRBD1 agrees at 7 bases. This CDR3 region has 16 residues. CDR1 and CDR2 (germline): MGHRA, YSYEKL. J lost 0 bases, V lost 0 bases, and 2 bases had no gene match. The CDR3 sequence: CASSQDRGLSNQPQHF. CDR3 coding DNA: TGCGCCAGCAGCCAAGATAGGGGGCTTAGCAATCAGCCCCAGCATTTT.

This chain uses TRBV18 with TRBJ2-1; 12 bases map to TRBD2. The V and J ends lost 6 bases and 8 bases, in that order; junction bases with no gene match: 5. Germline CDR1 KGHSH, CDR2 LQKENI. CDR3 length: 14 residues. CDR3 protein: CASSWTSGDDEQFF. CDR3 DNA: TGTGCCAGCTCTTGGACTAGCGGGGACGATGAGCAGTTCTTC.

The CDR3 nucleotides are TGTGCCAGCTCCCCGGGGGAGCATACGCAGTATTTT. Translated: CASSPGEHTQYF. The J gene is TRBJ2-3, the V gene TRBV18; D perhaps matches TRBD2 (6 bases). The CDR3 runs to 12 residues. Trimming took off 6 bases at V and 7 bases at J, with 11 bases between the two ends. Per germline, CDR1 KGHSH and CDR2 LQKENI.

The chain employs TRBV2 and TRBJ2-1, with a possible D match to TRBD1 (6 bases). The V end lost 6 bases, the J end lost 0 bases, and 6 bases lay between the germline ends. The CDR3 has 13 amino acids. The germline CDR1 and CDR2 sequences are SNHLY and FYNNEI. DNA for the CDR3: TGTGCCAGCAGGGACAGCTCCTACAATGAGCAGTTCTTC. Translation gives CASRDSSYNEQFF.

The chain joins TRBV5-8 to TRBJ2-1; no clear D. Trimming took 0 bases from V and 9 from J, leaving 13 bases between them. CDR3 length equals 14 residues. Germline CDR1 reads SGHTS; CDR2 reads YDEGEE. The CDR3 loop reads CASSLAVGKGEQFF. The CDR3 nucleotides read TGTGCCAGCAGCTTGGCCGTGGGGAAGGGTGAGCAGTTCTTC.

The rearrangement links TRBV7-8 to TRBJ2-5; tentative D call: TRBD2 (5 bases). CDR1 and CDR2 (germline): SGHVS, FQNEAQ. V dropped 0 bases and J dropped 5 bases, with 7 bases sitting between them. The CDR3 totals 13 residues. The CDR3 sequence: CASSLAPGETQYF. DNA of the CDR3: TGTGCCAGCAGCTTAGCTCCGGGGGAGACCCAGTACTTC.

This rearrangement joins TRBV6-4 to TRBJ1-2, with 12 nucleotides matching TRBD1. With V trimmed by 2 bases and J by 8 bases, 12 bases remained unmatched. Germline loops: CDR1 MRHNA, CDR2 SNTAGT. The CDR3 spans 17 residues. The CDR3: CASSDQPGTGGAGGYTF. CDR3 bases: TGTGCCAGCAGTGACCAGCCCGGGACAGGGGGCGCAGGGGGCTACACCTTC.

The CDR3 DNA reads as TGTGCCAGCACTCAGGGGGCTGCTGGAAACACCATATATTTT. Protein sequence: CASTQGAAGNTIYF. This rearrangement joins TRBV6-1 to TRBJ1-3, with 8 bases matching TRBD1. Unmatched junction bases numbered 4, after V lost 7 bases and J lost 2 bases. Per germline, CDR1 MNHNS and CDR2 SASEGT. The CDR3 is 14 residues long.

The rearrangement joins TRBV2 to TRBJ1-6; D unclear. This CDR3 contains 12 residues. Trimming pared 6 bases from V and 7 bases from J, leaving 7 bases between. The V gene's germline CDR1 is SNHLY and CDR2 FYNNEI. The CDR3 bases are TGTGCCAGCAGACAAATAAATTCACCCCTCCACTTT. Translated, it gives CASRQINSPLHF. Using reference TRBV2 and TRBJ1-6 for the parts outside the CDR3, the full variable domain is EPEVTQTPSHQVTQMGQEVILRCVPISNHLYFYWYRQILGQKVEFLVSFYNNEISEKSEIFDDQFSVERPDGSNFTLKIRSTKLEDSAMYFCASRQINSPLHFGNGTRLTVT.

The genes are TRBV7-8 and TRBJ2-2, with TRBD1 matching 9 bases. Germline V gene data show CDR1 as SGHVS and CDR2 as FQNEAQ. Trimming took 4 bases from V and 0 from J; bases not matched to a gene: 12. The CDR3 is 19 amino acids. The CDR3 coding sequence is TGTGCCAGCAGCTCCGTCCCTCGGGACAGGGATGCGAACACCGGGGAGCTGTTTTTT. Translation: CASSSVPRDRDANTGELFF. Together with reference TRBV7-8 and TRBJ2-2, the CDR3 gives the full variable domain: GAGVSQSPRYKVAKRGQDVALRCDPISGHVSLFWYQQALGQGPEFLTYFQNEAQLDKSGLPSDRFFAERPEGSVSTLKIQRTQQEDSAVYLCASSSVPRDRDANTGELFFGEGSRLTVL.

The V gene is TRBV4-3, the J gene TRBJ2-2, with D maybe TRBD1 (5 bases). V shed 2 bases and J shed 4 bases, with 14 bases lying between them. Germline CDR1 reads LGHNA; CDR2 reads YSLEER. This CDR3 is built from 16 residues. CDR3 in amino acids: CASSQRRQGFTGELFF. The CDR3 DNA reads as TGCGCCAGCAGCCAACGCCGGCAGGGTTTCACCGGGGAGCTGTTTTTT.

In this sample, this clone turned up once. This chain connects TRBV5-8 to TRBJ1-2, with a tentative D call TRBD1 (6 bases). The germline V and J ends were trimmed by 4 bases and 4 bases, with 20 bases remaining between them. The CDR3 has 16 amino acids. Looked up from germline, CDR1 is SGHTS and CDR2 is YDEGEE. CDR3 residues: CASSPRTALSIYGYTF. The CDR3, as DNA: TGTGCCAGCAGCCCCCGGACAGCCCTATCAATCTATGGCTACACCTTC.

The CDR3: CASSLGGQGNSPLHF. CDR3 sequence (DNA): TGTGCCAGCAGCTTAGGGGGACAGGGGAATTCACCCCTCCACTTT. The chain is built from TRBV7-9 and TRBJ1-6; 10 bases match TRBD1. Germline trimming cut 1 base from V and 7 bases from J; bases unmatched to any gene: 1. From germline, CDR1 is SEHNR and CDR2 FQNEAQ (reference sequence). The CDR3 length is 15 residues.

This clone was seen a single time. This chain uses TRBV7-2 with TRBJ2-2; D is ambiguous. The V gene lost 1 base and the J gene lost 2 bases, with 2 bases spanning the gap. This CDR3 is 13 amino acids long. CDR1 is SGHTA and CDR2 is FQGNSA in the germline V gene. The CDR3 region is CASSLGNTGELFF. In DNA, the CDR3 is TGTGCCAGCAGCTTAGGAAACACCGGGGAGCTGTTTTTT.

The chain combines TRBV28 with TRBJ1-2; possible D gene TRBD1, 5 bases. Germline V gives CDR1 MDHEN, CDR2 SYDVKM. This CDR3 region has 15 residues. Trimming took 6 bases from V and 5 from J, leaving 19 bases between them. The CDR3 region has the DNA TGTGCCAGCAGCGAAAACCCCCAGGGTTTTTATGGCTACACCTTC. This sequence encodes CASSENPQGFYGYTF.

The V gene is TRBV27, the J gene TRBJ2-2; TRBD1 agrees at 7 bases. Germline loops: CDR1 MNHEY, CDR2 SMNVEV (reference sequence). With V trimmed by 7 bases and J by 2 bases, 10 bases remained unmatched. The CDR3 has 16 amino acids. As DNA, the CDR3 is TGTGCCAGCATAGAACAGGGGAAGATAAACACCGGGGAGCTGTTTTTT. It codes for CASIEQGKINTGELFF.

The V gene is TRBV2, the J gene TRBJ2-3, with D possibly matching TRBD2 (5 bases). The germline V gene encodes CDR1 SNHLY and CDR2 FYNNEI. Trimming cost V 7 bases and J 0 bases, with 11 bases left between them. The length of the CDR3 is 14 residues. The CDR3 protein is CASKFQRSTDTQYF. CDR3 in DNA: TGTGCCAGCAAGTTCCAGCGGAGCACAGATACGCAGTATTTT.

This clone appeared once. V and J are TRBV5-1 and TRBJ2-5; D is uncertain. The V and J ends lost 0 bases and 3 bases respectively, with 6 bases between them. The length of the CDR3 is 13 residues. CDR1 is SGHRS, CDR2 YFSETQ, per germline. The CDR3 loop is CASSLVPEETQYF. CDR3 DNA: TGCGCCAGCAGCTTGGTGCCAGAAGAGACCCAGTACTTC.

The CDR3 sequence is CAWSLAETQYF. Written as DNA, the CDR3 is TGTGCCTGGAGTCTAGCCGAGACCCAGTACTTC. The rearrangement uses TRBV30 and TRBJ2-5, with a tentative D call TRBD2 (5 bases). The CDR3 runs to 11 residues. The germline V gene has CDR1 GTSNPN and CDR2 SVGIG (reference sequence). V was pared by 2 bases and J by 5 bases, with 6 bases between.